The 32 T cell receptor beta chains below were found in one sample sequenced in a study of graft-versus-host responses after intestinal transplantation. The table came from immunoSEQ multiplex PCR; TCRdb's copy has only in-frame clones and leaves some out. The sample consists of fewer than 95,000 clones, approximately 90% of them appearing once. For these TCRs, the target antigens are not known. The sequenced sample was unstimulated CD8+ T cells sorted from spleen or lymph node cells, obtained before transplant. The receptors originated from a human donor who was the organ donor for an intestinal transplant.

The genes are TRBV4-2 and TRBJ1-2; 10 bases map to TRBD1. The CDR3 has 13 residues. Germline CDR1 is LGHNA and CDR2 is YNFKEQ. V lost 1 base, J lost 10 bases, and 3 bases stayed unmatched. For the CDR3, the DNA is TGTGCCAGCAGCCAAGTCGGACAGGGGGTCTACACCTTC. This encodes CASSQVGQGVYTF.

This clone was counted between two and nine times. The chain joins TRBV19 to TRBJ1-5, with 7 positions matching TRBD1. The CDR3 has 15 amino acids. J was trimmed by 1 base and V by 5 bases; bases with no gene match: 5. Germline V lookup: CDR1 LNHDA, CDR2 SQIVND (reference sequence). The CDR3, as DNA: TGTGCCAGTAGTCTTATACAGGGGAGCAATCAGCCCCAGCATTTT. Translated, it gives CASSLIQGSNQPQHF.

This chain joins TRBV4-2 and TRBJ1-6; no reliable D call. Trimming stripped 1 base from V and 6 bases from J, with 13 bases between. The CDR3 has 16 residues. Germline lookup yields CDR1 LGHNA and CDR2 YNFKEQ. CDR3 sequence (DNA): TGTGCCAGCAGCCAAGTCCGGGGTCATGGTAATTCACCCCTCCACTTT. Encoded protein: CASSQVRGHGNSPLHF.

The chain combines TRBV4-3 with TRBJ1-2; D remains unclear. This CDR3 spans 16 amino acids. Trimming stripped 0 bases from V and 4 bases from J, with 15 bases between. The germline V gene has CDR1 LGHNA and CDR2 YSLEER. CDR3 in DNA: TGCGCCAGCAGCCAAGATATCAGTTCACCCTTCTATGGCTACACCTTC. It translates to CASSQDISSPFYGYTF.

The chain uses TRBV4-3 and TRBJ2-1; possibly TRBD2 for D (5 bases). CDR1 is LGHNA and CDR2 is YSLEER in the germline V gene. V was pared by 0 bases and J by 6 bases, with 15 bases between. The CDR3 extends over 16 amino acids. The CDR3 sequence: CASSQETSGLTNEQFF. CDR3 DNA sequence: TGCGCCAGCAGCCAAGAGACCAGCGGACTCACCAATGAGCAGTTCTTC.

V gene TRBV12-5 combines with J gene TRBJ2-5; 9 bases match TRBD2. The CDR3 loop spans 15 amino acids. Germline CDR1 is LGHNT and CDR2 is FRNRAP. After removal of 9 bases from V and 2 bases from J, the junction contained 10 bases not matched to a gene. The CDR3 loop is CASSPPGLAQETQYF. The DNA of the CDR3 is TGTGCTAGCTCCCCCCCGGGACTAGCACAAGAGACCCAGTACTTC.

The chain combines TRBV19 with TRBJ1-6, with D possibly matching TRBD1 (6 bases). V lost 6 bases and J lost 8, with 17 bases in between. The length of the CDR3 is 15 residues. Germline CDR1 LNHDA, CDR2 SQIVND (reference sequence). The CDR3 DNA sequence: TGTGCCAGTAGCACCTTTACAGGGCTGGATTCACCCCTCCACTTT. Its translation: CASSTFTGLDSPLHF. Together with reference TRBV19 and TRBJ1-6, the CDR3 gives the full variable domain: DGGITQSPKYLFRKEGQNVTLSCEQNLNHDAMYWYRQDPGQGLRLIYYSQIVNDFQKGDIAEGYSVSREKKESFPLTVTSAQKNPTAFYLCASSTFTGLDSPLHFGNGTRLTVT.

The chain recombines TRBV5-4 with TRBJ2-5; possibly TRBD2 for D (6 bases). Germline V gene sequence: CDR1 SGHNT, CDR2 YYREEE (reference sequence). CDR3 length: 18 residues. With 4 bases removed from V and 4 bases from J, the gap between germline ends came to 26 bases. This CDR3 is CASSGPIVRGRLGETQYF. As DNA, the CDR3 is TGTGCCAGCAGCGGGCCCATTGTGCGGGGACGCCTAGGAGAGACCCAGTACTTC.

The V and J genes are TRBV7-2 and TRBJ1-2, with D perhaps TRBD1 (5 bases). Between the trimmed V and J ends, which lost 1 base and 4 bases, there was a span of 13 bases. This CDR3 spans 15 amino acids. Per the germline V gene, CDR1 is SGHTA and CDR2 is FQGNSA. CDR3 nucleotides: TGTGCCAGCAGCTTAGACCCAATAGGGGCCTATGGCTACACCTTC. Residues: CASSLDPIGAYGYTF.

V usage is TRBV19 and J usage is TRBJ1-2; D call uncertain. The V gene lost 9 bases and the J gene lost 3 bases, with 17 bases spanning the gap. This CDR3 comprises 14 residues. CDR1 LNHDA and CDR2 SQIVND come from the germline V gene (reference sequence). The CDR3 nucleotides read TGTGCCAGCCGTGAATTTCGGGGTGACTATGGCTACACCTTC. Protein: CASREFRGDYGYTF.

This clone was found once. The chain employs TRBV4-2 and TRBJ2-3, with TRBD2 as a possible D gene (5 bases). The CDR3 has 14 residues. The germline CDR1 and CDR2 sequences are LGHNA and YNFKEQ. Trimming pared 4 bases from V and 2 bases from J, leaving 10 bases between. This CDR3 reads CASSRERPTDTQYF. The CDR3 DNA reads TGTGCCAGCAGCCGGGAGCGGCCCACAGATACGCAGTATTTT.

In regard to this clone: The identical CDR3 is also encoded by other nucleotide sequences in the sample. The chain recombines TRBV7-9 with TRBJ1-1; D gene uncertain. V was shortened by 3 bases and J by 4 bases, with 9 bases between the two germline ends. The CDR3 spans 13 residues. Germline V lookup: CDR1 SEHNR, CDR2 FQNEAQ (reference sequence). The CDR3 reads CASSLGGGTEAFF. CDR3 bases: TGTGCCAGCAGCTTGGGAGGCGGCACTGAAGCTTTCTTT.

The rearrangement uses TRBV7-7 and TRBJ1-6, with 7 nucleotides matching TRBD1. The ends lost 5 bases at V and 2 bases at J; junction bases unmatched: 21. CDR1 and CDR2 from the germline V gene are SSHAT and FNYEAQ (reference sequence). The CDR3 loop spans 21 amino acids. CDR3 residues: CASSLSPRTGPPATYNSPLHF. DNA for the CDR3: TGTGCCAGCAGCCTCTCACCCCGGACAGGCCCACCGGCGACCTATAATTCACCCCTCCACTTT. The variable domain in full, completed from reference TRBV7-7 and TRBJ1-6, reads GAGVSQSPRYKVTKRGQDVTLRCDPISSHATLYWYQQALGQGPEFLTYFNYEAQPDKSGLPSDRFSAERPEGSISTLTIQRTEQRDSAMYRCASSLSPRTGPPATYNSPLHFGNGTRLTVT.

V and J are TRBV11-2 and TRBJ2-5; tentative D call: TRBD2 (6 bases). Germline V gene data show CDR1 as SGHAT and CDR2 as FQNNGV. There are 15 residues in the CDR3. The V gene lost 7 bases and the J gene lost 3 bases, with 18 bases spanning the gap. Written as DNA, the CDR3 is TGTGCCAGCATTCGTGGGGTAGGAGGGAAAGAGACCCAGTACTTC. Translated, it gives CASIRGVGGKETQYF.

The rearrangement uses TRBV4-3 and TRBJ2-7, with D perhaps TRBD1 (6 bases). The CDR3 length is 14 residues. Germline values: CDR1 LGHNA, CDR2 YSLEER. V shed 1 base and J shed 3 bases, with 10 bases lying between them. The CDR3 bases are TGCGCCAGCAGCCAAGTAACAGGGTTCTACGAGCAGTACTTC. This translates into CASSQVTGFYEQYF.

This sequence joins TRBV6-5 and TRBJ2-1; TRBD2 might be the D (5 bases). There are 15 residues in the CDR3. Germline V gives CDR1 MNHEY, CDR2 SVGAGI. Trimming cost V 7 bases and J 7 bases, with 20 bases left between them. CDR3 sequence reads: CASTSLQDSTNEQFF. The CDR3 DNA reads TGTGCCAGCACGTCTCTCCAGGACTCCACTAATGAGCAGTTCTTC.

The CDR3 sequence is CASSLAGVSYEQYF. The CDR3 coding sequence is TGTGCCAGCAGCTTAGCGGGCGTCTCCTACGAGCAGTACTTC. V and J are TRBV7-6 and TRBJ2-7; no clear D gene. The germline V gene has CDR1 SGHVS and CDR2 FNYEAQ. V was pared by 0 bases and J by 0 bases, with 6 bases between. This CDR3 spans 14 amino acids.

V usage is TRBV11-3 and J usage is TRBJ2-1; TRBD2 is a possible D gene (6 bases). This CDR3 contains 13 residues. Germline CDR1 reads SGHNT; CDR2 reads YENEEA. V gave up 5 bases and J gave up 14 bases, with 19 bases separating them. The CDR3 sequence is CASSPTGGALKFF. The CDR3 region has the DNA TGTGCCAGCAGCCCCACCGGAGGGGCCCTAAAGTTCTTC.

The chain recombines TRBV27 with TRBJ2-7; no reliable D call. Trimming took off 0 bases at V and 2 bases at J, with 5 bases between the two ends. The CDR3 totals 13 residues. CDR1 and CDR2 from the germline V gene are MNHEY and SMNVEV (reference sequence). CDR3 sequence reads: CASSLSPAYEQYF. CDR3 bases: TGTGCCAGCAGTTTATCCCCAGCCTACGAGCAGTACTTC.

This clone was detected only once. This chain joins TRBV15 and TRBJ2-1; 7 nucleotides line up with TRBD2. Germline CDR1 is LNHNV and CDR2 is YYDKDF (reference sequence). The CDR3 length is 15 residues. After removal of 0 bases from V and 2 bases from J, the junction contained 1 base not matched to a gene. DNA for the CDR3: TGTGCCACCAGCAGAGATACTAGCGCCTACAATGAGCAGTTCTTC. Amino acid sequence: CATSRDTSAYNEQFF.

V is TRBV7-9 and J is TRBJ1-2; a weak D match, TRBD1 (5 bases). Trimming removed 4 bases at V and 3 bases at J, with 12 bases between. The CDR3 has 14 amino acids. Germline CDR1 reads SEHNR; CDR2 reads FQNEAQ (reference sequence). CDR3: CASSSPRVDYGYTF. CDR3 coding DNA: TGTGCCAGCAGCTCGCCCAGGGTGGACTATGGCTACACCTTC.

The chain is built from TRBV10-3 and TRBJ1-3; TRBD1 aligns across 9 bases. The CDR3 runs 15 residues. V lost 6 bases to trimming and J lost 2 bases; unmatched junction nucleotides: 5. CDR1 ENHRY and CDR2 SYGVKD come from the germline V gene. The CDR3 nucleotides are TGTGCCATCAGGACGTACAGGGGGCCTGGAAACACCATATATTTT. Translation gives CAIRTYRGPGNTIYF.

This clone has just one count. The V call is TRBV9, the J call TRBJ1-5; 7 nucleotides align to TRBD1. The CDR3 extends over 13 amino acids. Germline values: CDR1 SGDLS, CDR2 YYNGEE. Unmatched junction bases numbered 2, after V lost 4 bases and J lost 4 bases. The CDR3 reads CASSSQGNQPQHF. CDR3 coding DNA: TGTGCCAGCAGCTCACAGGGGAATCAGCCCCAGCATTTT.

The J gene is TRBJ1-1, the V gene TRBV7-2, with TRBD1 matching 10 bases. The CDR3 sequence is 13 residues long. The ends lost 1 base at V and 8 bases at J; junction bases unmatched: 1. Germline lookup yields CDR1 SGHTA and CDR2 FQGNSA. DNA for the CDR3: TGTGCCAGCAGCTTAGGGACAGGGGGAGAAGCTTTCTTT. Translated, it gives CASSLGTGGEAFF.

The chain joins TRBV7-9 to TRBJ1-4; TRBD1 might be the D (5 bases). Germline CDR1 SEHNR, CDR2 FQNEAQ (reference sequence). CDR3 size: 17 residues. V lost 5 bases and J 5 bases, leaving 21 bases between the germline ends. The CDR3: CASSPLVGVGQNEKLFF. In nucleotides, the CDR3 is TGTGCCAGCAGCCCCCTGGTAGGGGTCGGCCAGAATGAAAAACTGTTTTTT.

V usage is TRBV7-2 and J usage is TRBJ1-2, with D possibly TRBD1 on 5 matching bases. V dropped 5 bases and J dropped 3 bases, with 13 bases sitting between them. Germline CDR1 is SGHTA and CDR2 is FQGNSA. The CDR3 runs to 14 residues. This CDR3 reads CASSTTPGDYGYTF. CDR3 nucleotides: TGTGCCAGCAGCACCACCCCGGGGGACTATGGCTACACCTTC.

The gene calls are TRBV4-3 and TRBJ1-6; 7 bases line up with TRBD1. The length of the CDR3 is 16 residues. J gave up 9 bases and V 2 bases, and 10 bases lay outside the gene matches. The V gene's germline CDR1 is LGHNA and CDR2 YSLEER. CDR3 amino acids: CASSQLDRENGSPLHF. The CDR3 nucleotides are TGCGCCAGCAGCCAACTAGACAGGGAGAACGGTTCACCCCTCCACTTT.

The DNA of the CDR3 is TGTGCCAGCAGCTATAGACAGGGCTTTGACACTGAAGCTTTCTTT. This gives the protein CASSYRQGFDTEAFF. This sequence joins TRBV13 and TRBJ1-1; TRBD1 agrees at 7 bases. Looked up from germline, CDR1 is PRHDT and CDR2 is FYEKMQ (reference sequence). The CDR3 is made up of 15 amino acids. V gave up 4 bases and J gave up 3 bases; unmatched junction bases: 8.

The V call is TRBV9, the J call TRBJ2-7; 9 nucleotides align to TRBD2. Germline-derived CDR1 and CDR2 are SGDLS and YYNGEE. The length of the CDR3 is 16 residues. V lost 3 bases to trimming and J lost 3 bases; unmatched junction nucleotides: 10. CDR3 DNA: TGTGCCAGCAGCGCCCGCCCGGGACTAGCCGGCTACGAGCAGTACTTC. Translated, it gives CASSARPGLAGYEQYF.

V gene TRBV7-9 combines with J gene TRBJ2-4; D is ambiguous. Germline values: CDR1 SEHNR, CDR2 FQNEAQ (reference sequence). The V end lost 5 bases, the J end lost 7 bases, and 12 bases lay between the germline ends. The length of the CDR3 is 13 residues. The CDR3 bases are TGTGCCAGCAGCCCGGTCCTTCGGAACATTCAGTACTTC. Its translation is CASSPVLRNIQYF.

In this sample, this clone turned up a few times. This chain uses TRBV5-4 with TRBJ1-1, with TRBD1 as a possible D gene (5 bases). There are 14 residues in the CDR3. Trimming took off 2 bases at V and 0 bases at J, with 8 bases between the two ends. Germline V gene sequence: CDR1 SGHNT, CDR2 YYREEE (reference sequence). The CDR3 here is CASSLDRLNTEAFF. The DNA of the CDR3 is TGTGCCAGCAGCTTAGACAGATTGAACACTGAAGCTTTCTTT. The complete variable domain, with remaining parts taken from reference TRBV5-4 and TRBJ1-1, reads ETGVTQSPTHLIKTRGQQVTLRCSSQSGHNTVSWYQQALGQGPQFIFQYYREEENGRGNFPPRFSGLQFPNYSSELNVNALELDDSALYLCASSLDRLNTEAFFGQGTRLTVV.

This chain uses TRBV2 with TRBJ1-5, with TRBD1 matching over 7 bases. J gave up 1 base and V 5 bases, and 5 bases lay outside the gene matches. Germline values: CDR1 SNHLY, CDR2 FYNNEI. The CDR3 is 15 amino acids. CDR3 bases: TGTGCCAGCAGTCCCGGGACAGAGAGCAATCAGCCCCAGCATTTT. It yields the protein CASSPGTESNQPQHF.